The TCR beta chain described here comes from a study of shared T cell receptors in the human thymus. Sequenced by immunoSEQ multiplex PCR; TCRdb stores in-frame clones only, minus some. The sample has about 540,000 clones; about 80% are singletons. The germline V and J ends were trimmed by 3 bases and 1 base, with 12 bases remaining between them. The CDR3 spans 15 residues. Germline V CDR1 and CDR2: SGHDN, FVKESK. The same sample was also used in a study of human thymus T cells. Per that study: Healthy Finnish infants undergoing corrective surgery for congenital heart defects were the donors.

This receptor was taken from a boy less than two years old with a congenital heart defect. V usage is TRBV14 and J usage is TRBJ1-1, with D hard to call. Sequencing was done on a sample of thymocytes. The CDR3, as DNA: TGTGCCAGCAGCCAGCTCGGTCCGAAGAACACTGAAGCTTTCTTT. Its protein is CASSQLGPKNTEAFF.